Listed below are T cell receptor beta chains from one sample, sequenced in a study of T cell responses to AZD1222 COVID-19 vaccine. The method was immunoSEQ multiplex PCR; TCRdb's version includes in-frame clones alone and lacks a portion of them. The data hold 110,000 to 150,000 clones, with approximately 91% observed a single time. Sequencing used peripheral blood, obtained on day 0 of AZD1222 vaccination. These receptors originate from an adult in good health. Each CDR3 is given with its conserved first and last residue. The D gene is left open where the match is weak.

cdr3_aa d_call cdr3_length v_call
CASTPGGVSYEQYF TRBD2 14 TRBV6-5
CASSPYPSGGSYNEQFF TRBD2 17 TRBV18
CASSSQLGRSYNSPLHF NA 17 TRBV7-2
CASSESLDRGISSNQPQHF TRBD1 19 TRBV10-2
CASSPGTGAYEQYF TRBD1 14 TRBV14
CATSDLGAQQFF NA 12 TRBV24-1
CASRVGTPTGANVLTF NA 16 TRBV7-2
CASIGGGYSNQPQHF NA 15 TRBV19
CASSRTGIDIQYF TRBD1 13 TRBV3-1/TRBV3-2
CASSQERNTEAFF NA 13 TRBV3-1/TRBV3-2
CASSFTIAEITDTQYF NA 16 TRBV5-1
CASSYSGGTEAFF NA 13 TRBV6-5
CASSLWDREQEKLFF TRBD1 15 TRBV18
CATYSDASNGYTF NA 13 TRBV28
CASSLPAVSEAFF NA 13 TRBV7-2
CATQAGGYATQYF TRBD2 13 TRBV6-5
CASSLSQGEGGYTF NA 14 TRBV5-1
CASSLTSPQETQYF NA 14 TRBV5-1
CATKGNGGVGDTQYF NA 15 TRBV2
CASSPRQATNEKLFF NA 15 TRBV27
CASIGGNLNGYTF NA 13 TRBV6-5
CASSLRRDSVLYGYTF TRBD1 16 TRBV27
CASSLGRGLAYEQYF NA 15 TRBV11-2
CAWADGYGYTF NA 11 TRBV30
CASSIRQMNTEAFF NA 14 TRBV19
CASSPRGLQETQYF NA 14 TRBV18
CASSLTVRRKMDYGYTF NA 17 TRBV27
CASSFARESSYEQYF NA 15 TRBV28
CASSPGGQGADTQYF TRBD1 15 TRBV5-1
CASSLEGTGSHEQYF TRBD1 15 TRBV11-2
CASSLQGAHQPQHF TRBD1 14 TRBV5-4
CASSQNLGQGSNEQFF TRBD1 16 TRBV14
CASSRDRGSNTEAFF TRBD1 15 TRBV19
CSAPGLEAFF NA 10 TRBV20-1
CSGSELPNTEAFF NA 13 TRBV29-1
CAWRQGWSTDTQYF NA 14 TRBV30
CASRSGQGSETQYF TRBD1 14 TRBV2
CASSSRGQSPLHF TRBD1 13 TRBV27
CATSDGSTDTQYF NA 13 TRBV24-1
CASSPHGQGISYNEQFF TRBD1 17 TRBV11-2
CASSRDRGPGSPLHF TRBD1 15 TRBV25-1
CASTQNPGLGYEQYF NA 15 TRBV4-2
CASSLIGRSNTEAFF NA 15 TRBV28
CASSPSRGGTTYEQYF NA 16 TRBV18
CASSLSGGGLGGETQYF NA 17 TRBV27